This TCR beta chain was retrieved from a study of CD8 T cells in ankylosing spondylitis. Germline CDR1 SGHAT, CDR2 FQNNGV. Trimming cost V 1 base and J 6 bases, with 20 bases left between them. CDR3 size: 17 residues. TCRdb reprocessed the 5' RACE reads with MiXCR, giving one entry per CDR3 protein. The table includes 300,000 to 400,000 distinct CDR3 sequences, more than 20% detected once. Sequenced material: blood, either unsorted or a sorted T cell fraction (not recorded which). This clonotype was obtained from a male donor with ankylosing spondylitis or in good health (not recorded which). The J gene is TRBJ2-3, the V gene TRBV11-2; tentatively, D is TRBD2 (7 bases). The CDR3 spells CASSLVFISGGVDTQYF. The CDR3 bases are TGTGCCAGCAGCTTAGTATTTATTTCGGGGGGCGTGGATACGCAGTATTTT. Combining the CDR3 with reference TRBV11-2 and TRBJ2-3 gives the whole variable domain EAGVAQSPRYKIIEKRQSVAFWCNPISGHATLYWYQQILGQGPKLLIQFQNNGVVDDSQLPKDRFSAERLKGVDSTLKIQPAKLEDSAVYLCASSLVFISGGVDTQYFGPGTRLTVL.